The entry below describes one TCR beta chain. No antigen is known for it. Primers: 60 Vbeta forward and 13 Jbeta reverse. Method: immunoSEQ multiplex PCR; TCRdb's copy keeps in-frame clones and lacks some. The data hold some 200,000 clones, with just over 75% observed a single time. The data belong to a study of cytomegalovirus exposure and HLA in healthy donors. General study points: Earlier analysis found most TCR beta V segments productive about 90% or about 30% of the time. An ancestry cluster, one associated with Asian ancestry, reportedly showed fewer N-insertions than the 666-donor mean in a later analysis.

This TCR was recovered from a woman aged 25 to 39 in good health and CMV-seropositive. Sample: PBMCs.

The CDR3 DNA reads TGTGCCAGCAGTCAGAAGGGGATCCAGCCCCAGCATTTT. Translating it yields CASSQKGIQPQHF. The V gene is TRBV28, the J gene TRBJ1-5; maybe TRBD1 (5 bases). Germline-derived CDR1 and CDR2 are MDHEN and SYDVKM. The CDR3 has 13 residues. The V gene lost 5 bases and the J gene lost 7 bases, with 12 bases spanning the gap.